The rows below give T cell receptor beta chains drawn from one sample of a study of T cells in localized non-small cell lung cancer. Profiled with immunoSEQ multiplex PCR; TCRdb holds only in-frame clones, not every one. The sample has tens of thousands of clones; approximately 90% are singletons. This specimen was PBMCs, taken before any cancer treatment. These receptor sequences come from a man between 35 and 75 years old with stage II squamous cell lung carcinoma. CDR3s include the opening cysteine and the closing phenylalanine or tryptophan. A D gene is named only where the DNA matches it firmly. Not every row has a clone size; where given, it reads once, few, many or a size class.

13	TRBV10-1	NA	TRBJ2-2	NA	CASVRELGGELFF	TGCGCCAGCGTGAGGGAGTTGGGCGGGGAGCTGTTTTTT
15	TRBV5-4	NA	TRBJ1-2	TRBD1	CASSLTGQGLYGYTF	TGTGCCAGCAGCTTGACGGGACAGGGGTTATATGGCTACACCTTC
15	TRBV21-1	NA	TRBJ2-2	NA	CASSRDRLNTGELFF	TGTGCCAGCAGCAGAGACAGACTGAACACCGGGGAGCTGTTTTTT
16	TRBV30	NA	TRBJ2-1	NA	CAWSERGGLSYNEQFF	TGTGCCTGGAGCGAAAGGGGGGGACTAAGCTACAATGAGCAGTTCTTC
15	TRBV6-5	NA	TRBJ2-7	NA	CASSYPGEGVHEQYF	TGTGCCAGCAGTTACCCCGGGGAGGGGGTCCACGAGCAGTACTTC
14	TRBV6-5	NA	TRBJ1-1	NA	CASSYSAGVAEAFF	TGTGCCAGCAGTTACTCGGCGGGGGTGGCTGAAGCTTTCTTT
14	TRBV6-6	NA	TRBJ1-1	NA	CASQREIISTEAFF	TGTGCCAGCCAGCGGGAGATTATATCCACTGAAGCTTTCTTT
18	TRBV4-1	NA	TRBJ2-7	TRBD2	CASSQAPTSGAISYEQYF	TGCGCCAGCAGCCAAGCTCCTACTAGCGGGGCTATCTCCTACGAGCAGTACTTC
14	TRBV19	NA	TRBJ2-7	TRBD1	CASSTGQGFHEQYF	TGTGCCAGTAGTACGGGACAGGGGTTCCACGAGCAGTACTTC
15	TRBV5-5	NA	TRBJ2-2	NA	CASSFSGPNTGELFF	TGTGCCAGCAGCTTTAGCGGACCGAACACCGGGGAGCTGTTTTTT
15	TRBV5-1	NA	TRBJ2-3	TRBD2	CASSLGTSGTDTQYF	TGCGCCAGCAGCTTGGGGACTAGCGGGACCGATACGCAGTATTTT
15	TRBV6-6	NA	TRBJ2-7	TRBD1	CASSYPGQGSYEQYF	TGTGCCAGCAGTTATCCGGGACAGGGCTCGTACGAGCAGTACTTC
12	TRBV2	NA	TRBJ2-4	NA	CASRVRENIQYF	TGTGCCAGCAGGGTTCGGGAAAACATTCAGTACTTC
15	TRBV5-4	NA	TRBJ2-3	TRBD2	CASSLRGGRTDTQYF	TGTGCCAGCAGTCTACGGGGGGGCCGGACAGATACGCAGTATTTT
13	TRBV11-2	few	TRBJ1-5	NA	CASSLVGNQPQHF	TGTGCCAGCAGCTTAGTGGGCAATCAGCCCCAGCATTTT
14	TRBV13	NA	TRBJ2-6	NA	CASSWSSGANVLTF	TGTGCCAGCAGCTGGAGCTCTGGGGCCAACGTCCTGACTTTC
13	TRBV11-2	NA	TRBJ1-2	NA	CASSSNRESGYTF	TGTGCCAGCAGCTCCAACAGGGAGTCGGGCTACACCTTC
11	TRBV6-5	NA	TRBJ2-1	NA	CASSSGNEQFF	TGTGCCAGCAGTTCCGGAAATGAGCAGTTCTTC
14	TRBV4-1	NA	TRBJ2-7	NA	CASSQGPPRYEQYF	TGCGCCAGCAGCCAAGGTCCCCCGAGGTACGAGCAGTACTTC
13	TRBV27	once	TRBJ2-3	NA	CASSLAVIDTQYF	TGTGCCAGCAGTTTGGCAGTAATAGATACGCAGTATTTT
8	TRBV6-1	NA	TRBJ1-1	NA	CASTEAFF	TGTGCCAGCACTGAAGCTTTCTTT
13	TRBV5-5	NA	TRBJ2-7	NA	CASSLEYTYEQYF	TGTGCCAGCAGCTTGGAGTACACGTACGAGCAGTACTTC
15	TRBV7-9	NA	TRBJ1-2	TRBD1	CASSLPGQGIIVNTF	TGTGCCAGCAGCTTACCGGGACAGGGTATCATCGTAAACACCTTC
15	TRBV28	NA	TRBJ1-1	TRBD1	CASSSSDRGYTEAFF	TGTGCCAGCAGTTCATCGGACAGGGGGTACACTGAAGCTTTCTTT
17	TRBV10-1	few	TRBJ2-1	TRBD2	CASSEGGGGLRKDEQFF	TGCGCCAGCAGTGAGGGAGGCGGGGGGCTTCGTAAGGATGAGCAGTTCTTC
15	TRBV9	NA	TRBJ2-2	NA	CASSVGGTTTGELFF	TGTGCCAGCAGCGTAGGCGGGACGACCACCGGGGAGCTGTTTTTT
14	TRBV6-1	NA	TRBJ2-7	TRBD2	CASRGTSGSGEQYF	TGTGCCAGCAGGGGGACTAGCGGGAGTGGCGAGCAGTACTTC
15	TRBV5-6	NA	TRBJ2-3	NA	CASSFQGAGTDTQYF	TGTGCCAGCAGTTTTCAGGGTGCGGGCACAGATACGCAGTATTTT
15	TRBV6-5	NA	TRBJ1-1	NA	CASSPGSPMNTEAFF	TGTGCCAGCAGTCCAGGGTCCCCTATGAACACTGAAGCTTTCTTT
11	TRBV28	NA	TRBJ1-1	NA	CASSLGSGTNF	TGTGCCAGCAGTTTAGGGTCCGGGACGAACTTT
13	TRBV11-3	NA	TRBJ2-7	NA	CASSPGTDYEQYF	TGTGCCAGCAGCCCCGGGACTGACTACGAGCAGTACTTC
17	TRBV15	NA	TRBJ2-2	NA	CATSRPLDRSNTGELFF	TGTGCCACCAGCAGACCTTTAGACAGGTCGAACACCGGGGAGCTGTTTTTT
13	TRBV27	NA	TRBJ2-2	NA	CASSFSYTGELFF	TGTGCCAGCAGTTTTTCCTACACCGGGGAGCTGTTTTTT
17	TRBV7-6	once	TRBJ2-1	TRBD1	CASSPDDRVNSNNEQFF	TGTGCCAGCAGCCCCGACGACAGGGTTAATAGTAACAATGAGCAGTTCTTC
13	TRBV5-6	NA	TRBJ1-2	NA	CASSLVPVYGYTF	TGTGCCAGCAGCTTGGTGCCGGTATATGGCTACACCTTC
15	TRBV6-1	NA	TRBJ2-3	TRBD2	CASSDSGGGADTQYF	TGTGCCAGCAGTGACTCCGGCGGGGGGGCCGATACGCAGTATTTT
14	TRBV6-5	NA	TRBJ1-3	TRBD1	CASRGQGRGNTIYF	TGTGCCAGCAGGGGACAGGGGAGAGGAAACACCATATATTTT